This T cell receptor (beta chain) is from a study of T cell repertoires in aging, cancer and after chemotherapy. Overall study: Donor ages fell into six groups from 30 or younger up to 70 or older. Study-wide results and caveats: These repertoire data do not allow conclusions about immunological memory after chemotherapy. Median generation probability rose over the chemotherapy interval in each cancer cohort, suggesting rebound thymic output.

Rearranged V-D-J TRB sequences were amplified with a mixed TRB-A/B primer pool. MiXCR, applied by TCRdb to the multiplex PCR reads, yields one record per CDR3 protein. The sample holds about 2,500 distinct CDR3 sequences, 59% seen once. TCR beta rearrangements were amplified from peripheral blood genomic DNA. The CDR3 sequence is 13 residues long. V lost 6 bases and J 2 bases, leaving 10 bases between the germline ends. This clonotype was counted once. Its antigen is as yet unknown. The V call is TRBV12-3 or TRBV12-4, the J call TRBJ1-2, with a weak D call TRBD1 (5 bases). The sequenced material came from blood. The receptor comes from a human donor with a blood cancer. CDR3 in DNA: TGTGCCAGCAGCCCCAGGGAAAACTATGGCTACACCTTC. Protein sequence: CASSPRENYGYTF.